Following are 20 T cell receptor beta chains from one sample sequenced in a study of neurological immune-mediated disorders. One entry per CDR3 protein results from TCRdb running MiXCR on the 5' RACE reads. The sample lists around 16,000 distinct CDR3 sequences; around 9.7% were seen once. What was sequenced was CD8+ T cells from blood. The receptors were gathered from a man in his fifties in good health.

This clonotype was seen repeatedly, ten times or more. The chain recombines TRBV6-1 with TRBJ2-3, with 12 positions matching TRBD2. The CDR3 is 15 residues long. V was clipped by 2 bases and J by 4 bases; unmatched bases: 1. The germline V gene has CDR1 MNHNS and CDR2 SASEGT. The DNA for the CDR3 is TGTGCCAGCAGTGAACTAGCGGGAGGGCCAGATACGCAGTATTTT. It is translated as CASSELAGGPDTQYF.

This clonotype came up many times. The chain is built from TRBV29-1 and TRBJ2-7; D is unclear. Germline CDR1 SQVTM, CDR2 ANQGSEA. The V gene lost 6 bases and the J gene lost 5 bases, with 14 bases spanning the gap. This CDR3 is built from 12 residues. Here the CDR3 reads CSVPSQSNEQYF. Here the CDR3 DNA reads TGCAGCGTCCCCTCGCAGTCCAACGAGCAGTACTTC.

There are many counts of this clonotype. The chain links TRBV25-1 to TRBJ1-1; D possibly corresponds to TRBD1 (5 bases). The ends were cut back, 3 bases at V and 8 bases at J, with 13 bases in the middle. Germline V gene lookup returns CDR1 MGHDK and CDR2 SYGVNS. The CDR3 has 13 amino acids. CDR3 sequence (DNA): TGTGCCAGCAGTGATTGGGACCCCGGGGAAGCTTTCTTT. It specifies CASSDWDPGEAFF.

At least ten counts were recorded for this clonotype. The rearrangement joins TRBV28 to TRBJ2-7, with D perhaps being TRBD1 or TRBD2 (6 bases each). Germline lookup yields CDR1 MDHEN and CDR2 SYDVKM. The V and J ends lost 7 bases and 4 bases respectively, with 23 bases between them. There are 16 residues in the CDR3. The CDR3 here is CASIPGTGGRGYEQYF. The DNA for the CDR3 is TGTGCCAGCATTCCTGGTACCGGGGGCCGAGGGTACGAGCAGTACTTC.

This clonotype was found many times. This chain connects TRBV15 to TRBJ1-1, with D possibly TRBD1 on 6 matching bases. V was shortened by 8 bases and J by 8 bases, with 18 bases between the two germline ends. Germline CDR1 is LNHNV and CDR2 is YYDKDF (reference sequence). The CDR3 is 13 amino acids. The CDR3, as DNA: TGTGCCACCTCGCGGGGGGCCGGGCGCGAAGCTTTCTTT. As protein: CATSRGAGREAFF.

This clonotype has ten or more counts. The chain carries TRBV27 and TRBJ2-7; 8 nucleotides align to TRBD2. Trimming removed 0 bases from V and 3 bases from J; junction bases left unmatched: 10. The CDR3 is 17 amino acids. From germline, CDR1 is MNHEY and CDR2 SMNVEV (reference sequence). DNA of the CDR3: TGTGCCAGCAGTTTATCGGGACTAGAGGGGGGGGTCTACGAGCAGTACTTC. It translates to CASSLSGLEGGVYEQYF.

The chain joins TRBV2 to TRBJ1-4, with TRBD1 matching 8 bases. The CDR3 extends over 12 amino acids. The V gene's germline CDR1 is SNHLY and CDR2 FYNNEI. V shed 8 bases and J 11 bases; nucleotides not matched to a gene: 7. The CDR3 DNA is TGTGCCAGCGGGCCAGGGGGCGCGAAACTGTTTTTT. This gives the protein CASGPGGAKLFF. The variable domain in full, completed from reference TRBV2 and TRBJ1-4, reads EPEVTQTPSHQVTQMGQEVILRCVPISNHLYFYWYRQILGQKVEFLVSFYNNEISEKSEIFDDQFSVERPDGSNFTLKIRSTKLEDSAMYFCASGPGGAKLFFGSGTQLSVL.

This clonotype was observed at least ten times. V usage is TRBV4-1 and J usage is TRBJ1-4; D remains unclear. Germline assignment: CDR1 MGHRA and CDR2 YSYEKL. The CDR3 is 18 amino acids. Trimming shortened V by 1 base and J by 0 bases, and 15 bases separated the two germline ends. The CDR3 here is CASSQVVIGSATNEKLFF. CDR3 bases: TGCGCCAGCAGCCAAGTGGTCATCGGCAGTGCAACTAATGAAAAACTGTTTTTT.

This clonotype has at least ten counts. This sequence joins TRBV7-6 and TRBJ1-1, with no clear D. This CDR3 spans 13 amino acids. V was trimmed by 4 bases and J by 3 bases, leaving 9 bases between them. Germline V gene sequence: CDR1 SGHVS, CDR2 FNYEAQ. The CDR3 sequence: CASSWARDTEAFF. In DNA, the CDR3 is TGTGCCAGCAGCTGGGCAAGGGACACTGAAGCTTTCTTT. Complete variable domain (other parts from reference TRBV7-6 and TRBJ1-1): GAGVSQSPRYKVTKRGQDVALRCDPISGHVSLYWYRQALGQGPEFLTYFNYEAQQDKSGLPNDRFSAERPEGSISTLTIQRTEQRDSAMYRCASSWARDTEAFFGQGTRLTVV.

There are many counts of this clonotype. Its ends do not fully match the called genes, so a read error is possible. The gene calls are TRBV29-1 and TRBJ2-1, with no clear D. This CDR3 is built from 14 residues. CDR1 and CDR2 from the germline V gene are SQVTM and ANQGSEA. The CDR3 nucleotides read TGCAGCGTGGAAGCCTGGGATGAATACAATGAGCAGTTCTTC. Translation: CSVEAWDEYNEQFF.

This rearrangement joins TRBV27 to TRBJ2-7; TRBD1 matches 7 bases. V dropped 4 bases and J dropped 3; count of bases not matched to a gene: 6. The CDR3 extends over 14 amino acids. Germline V gene data show CDR1 as MNHEY and CDR2 as SMNVEV (reference sequence). The CDR3 sequence is CASSSTGKDYEQYF. CDR3 nucleotides: TGTGCCAGCAGTTCGACAGGGAAGGACTACGAGCAGTACTTC.

This clonotype was found many times. The chain employs TRBV10-3 and TRBJ2-1; 9 bases are shared with TRBD1. The trim removed 1 base at V and 7 bases at J, leaving 2 bases unmatched. Germline CDR1 and CDR2: ENHRY and SYGVKD. The CDR3 consists of 14 residues. CDR3 nucleotides: TGTGCCATCAGTGAGTGGGGACAGGGAAATGAGCAGTTCTTC. Translating gives CAISEWGQGNEQFF.

The V and J genes are TRBV7-9 and TRBJ2-7; tentatively, D is TRBD2 (6 bases). V was cut by 5 bases and J by 5 bases, with 10 bases left in between. Germline CDR1 and CDR2: SEHNR and FQNEAQ (reference sequence). The CDR3 runs 12 residues. This CDR3 reads CASSAGGDEQYF. The CDR3, as DNA: TGTGCCAGCAGCGCCGGGGGTGACGAGCAGTACTTC.

This clonotype was detected ten times or more. The chain has TRBV12-3 or TRBV12-4 and TRBJ2-1, with 10 bases matching TRBD2. J lost 7 bases, V lost 6 bases, and 3 bases had no gene match. CDR3 length: 13 amino acids. CDR3 region: CASSETSGNEQFF. The CDR3 DNA follows: TGTGCCAGCAGCGAGACTAGCGGGAATGAGCAGTTCTTC.

This chain uses TRBV29-1 with TRBJ2-1; TRBD1 matches at 9 bases. This CDR3 has 15 amino acids. V was pared by 3 bases and J by 0 bases, with 3 bases of the junction left unmatched. Germline V lookup: CDR1 SQVTM, CDR2 ANQGSEA. The CDR3 sequence: CSVDPGQGSYNEQFF. The CDR3 coding sequence is TGCAGCGTTGACCCGGGACAGGGCTCCTACAATGAGCAGTTCTTC.

This clonotype was recorded many times. The rearrangement joins TRBV6-2 or TRBV6-3 to TRBJ2-7; no clear D. The CDR3 spans 15 residues. Trimming took 6 bases from V and 2 from J, leaving 17 bases between them. CDR1 MNHEY and CDR2 SVGEGT come from the germline V gene. As DNA, the CDR3 is TGTGCCAGCAGCTCGTTGAGAACCGCCGCCTACGAGCAGTACTTC. As protein: CASSSLRTAAYEQYF.

This clonotype showed up many times. One junction end does not reproduce the germline sequence, and a read error may be involved. This chain uses TRBV7-9 with TRBJ2-3; D perhaps matches TRBD2 (6 bases). CDR1 SEHNR and CDR2 FQNEAQ come from the germline V gene (reference sequence). CDR3 length: 17 residues. CDR3 sequence (DNA): TGTGCCAGCAGTTTAGTGGCTCTAGTCGGGAGCGGAGTCCCGCAGTATTTT. Translated: CASSLVALVGSGVPQYF.

This clonotype was counted at least ten times. V and J are TRBV7-9 and TRBJ2-7; 11 nucleotides align to TRBD2. This CDR3 comprises 15 residues. Trimming took 3 bases from V and 3 from J; bases not matched to a gene: 4. Germline values: CDR1 SEHNR, CDR2 FQNEAQ (reference sequence). CDR3 DNA: TGTGCCAGCAGCTTGGGGACTAGCGGAGACTACGAGCAGTACTTC. Its translation: CASSLGTSGDYEQYF.

This clonotype is medium-sized by share. V is TRBV30 and J is TRBJ1-5, with D tentatively TRBD1 (5 bases). V was shortened by 3 bases and J by 8 bases, with 11 bases between the two germline ends. CDR3 size: 12 residues. From germline, CDR1 is GTSNPN and CDR2 SVGIG (reference sequence). This CDR3 is CAWSERGEPQHF. Here the CDR3 DNA reads TGTGCCTGGAGCGAGAGGGGTGAGCCCCAGCATTTT.

This clonotype has at least ten counts. The chain links TRBV28 to TRBJ2-3, with D maybe TRBD2 (5 bases). The CDR3 sequence is 14 residues long. Germline-derived CDR1 and CDR2 are MDHEN and SYDVKM. Trimming stripped 5 bases from V and 6 bases from J, with 15 bases between. The CDR3 spells CASSPLRGVDTQYF. The CDR3, as DNA: TGTGCCAGCAGTCCCTTACGGGGTGTGGATACGCAGTATTTT.